These 3 T cell receptor beta chains were all obtained from the same sample, sequenced in a study of CD8+CD57+ T cells in acquired aplastic anemia (dated by TCRdb to 2017 to 2018). The listed sequencing device is Illumina HiSeq 2000. Profiling of TCR beta VDJ combinations and CDR3 sequences used genomic DNA as the template. The raw public reads went through TCRdb reprocessing: fastp at Q25, MiXCR clone calling, in-frame beta chains kept. Rows merge per CDR3 protein into single entries with the most common DNA and genes. For this sample there are about 190,000 distinct CDR3 sequences; less than 70% appear just once. The ten largest account for roughly 15% of the sample. The sample comprised sorted CD4+, CD8+, or CD8+CD57+ T cells (not recorded which) from PBMCs. These TCRs come from a human donor in good health, serving as a control.

The chain uses TRBV29-1 and TRBJ1-1; D gene uncertain. The CDR3 is made up of 9 amino acids. Germline V gene sequence: CDR1 SQVTM, CDR2 ANQGSEA. Trimming stripped 4 bases from V and 8 bases from J, with 5 bases between. The CDR3 DNA reads as TGCAGCGTTGGAAGAGAAGCTTTCTTT. Encoded protein: CSVGREAFF.

The genes are TRBV9 and TRBJ1-1; 9 bases fit TRBD1. J gave up 7 bases and V 1 base, and 2 bases lay outside the gene matches. The CDR3 has 13 residues. Germline V CDR1 and CDR2: SGDLS, YYNGEE. The CDR3 is CASSVLTGGEAFF. The CDR3 DNA follows: TGTGCCAGCAGCGTACTGACAGGGGGTGAAGCTTTCTTT.

This clonotype turned up a few times. The chain employs TRBV10-3 and TRBJ1-4; 11 nucleotides line up with TRBD1. CDR1 is ENHRY and CDR2 is SYGVKD in the germline V gene. V lost 4 bases and J lost 7; bases outside the gene matches: 5. The CDR3 loop spans 15 amino acids. The CDR3 DNA follows: TGTGCCATCAGTGGGACAGGGGGCGACGGTGAAAAACTGTTTTTT. Residues: CAISGTGGDGEKLFF.